This entry is about one TCR beta chain. Its recognized antigen is unknown. No much larger clone exists at a distance of one base, and base qualities are not known. Donors were approximately 42 systemically healthy Caucasian individuals from Russia aged roughly 6 to 90 years. About 10 milliliters of peripheral blood were collected from each donor into EDTA-treated Vacutainer tubes. Ficoll-Paque density-gradient centrifugation was used to isolate PBMCs, with at least 6 million per sample. Trizol reagent was used to extract total RNA from PBMCs, with at least 5.5 micrograms per sample. For every donor, flow cytometry on a PBMC aliquot measured the percentage of naive CD45RAhigh/CD27high T cells. This sample is part of a study of blood T cells in healthy people across ages (dated by TCRdb to the mid-2010s). Some background on the complete study: Template switching captured roughly one uniquely barcoded TCR beta cDNA molecule per two T cells in model experiments. To track age-related changes in TCR beta repertoire diversity, the study relied on deep sequencing normalized with unique cDNA molecular identifiers. The donors were divided into four age groups: young (average roughly 15 years), middle-aged (about 40), aged (around 67) and long-lived (roughly 82). To avoid experimental bias, donors of different ages were distributed randomly across sequencing lanes. Two additional independent replicas of 1 million unique cDNA reads from the same blood draw were analyzed for two donors (one aged 18 to 30 and one aged 80 or older). General conclusions and limits of the study: Since profiling was done on bulk unsorted PBMCs, naive and antigen-experienced compartments could not be conclusively compared. A strong correlation was found between observed TCR beta diversity and the percentage of naive T cells measured by flow cytometry. Donor CMV infection status was unknown, potentially confounding age-related changes in expanded clonotypes. Observed TCR beta diversity per million T cells fell roughly linearly with age, and a significant reduction was already apparent by age around 39. Compared with the aged group, the long-lived group had more naive CD4+ T cells, fewer expanded clones and increased TCR diversity, a pattern suggesting age selection. Estimates of total diversity from one million sequenced T cells were regarded as lower bounds and underestimates.

The library was generated by 5' RACE. TCRdb records Illumina HiSeq 2500 as the sequencer. A second about 7 to 12 cycle PCR used a sample-barcoded 5' primer and a J-beta primer mix. A template-switch 5' adaptor carrying 12 random nucleotides introduced a unique molecular identifier onto each TCR beta cDNA molecule. At least 2.5 million CDR3-containing paired-end reads were obtained from each sample. First-strand cDNA was synthesized from all RNA with the Mint cDNA synthesis kit, primed by a TRBC-specific oligonucleotide. All cDNA was treated with uracil-DNA glycosylase and then went through a first 18-cycle PCR with the universal primers M1SS and BC2_uni_R. The published analysis was carried out like this. For normalization, 1 million high-quality reads were randomly selected from each sample, with every read carrying a distinct molecular identifier. Instead of being binned into consensus sequences, reads with shared molecular identifiers were discarded. CDR3 identification, clonotype clustering and error correction used MiTCR with a Q25 quality threshold and the strictest error-elimination algorithm. A nonparametric unseen species model with Euler transformation was used to estimate a lower bound on total TCR beta diversity. The public sequencing data were trimmed at Q25 with fastp and processed into clonotypes with MiXCR by TCRdb, which kept only in-frame beta chains. When rows share a CDR3 protein, they turn into one entry using the most common DNA and genes. The authors' filters were not applied to this entry. The sample yields some 860,000 distinct CDR3 sequences; 45% to 70% were counted once. The leading ten clones occupy around a quarter of the sample.

CDR1 and CDR2, looked up from the germline V gene (reference sequence), are LNHNV and YYDKDF. There are 19 amino acids in the CDR3, from cysteine to phenylalanine inclusive. Kept here is only the CDR3 DNA, which spans 57 bases and is read in frame from base 1. Relative to germline, V is missing 2 bases and J is missing 0 bases, with 7 bases of the junction outside any gene match. Sequencing was done on a sample of blood. This TCR derives from a man between 35 and 55 years old in good health. This receptor chain uses TRBV15 and TRBJ2-1; 13 bases in the middle match TRBD2. The CDR3 has the sequence CATSRNALAGGPSYNEQFF. The nucleotide sequence is given as TGTGCCACCAGCAGAAACGCACTAGCGGGAGGGCCCTCCTACAATGAGCAGTTCTTC.